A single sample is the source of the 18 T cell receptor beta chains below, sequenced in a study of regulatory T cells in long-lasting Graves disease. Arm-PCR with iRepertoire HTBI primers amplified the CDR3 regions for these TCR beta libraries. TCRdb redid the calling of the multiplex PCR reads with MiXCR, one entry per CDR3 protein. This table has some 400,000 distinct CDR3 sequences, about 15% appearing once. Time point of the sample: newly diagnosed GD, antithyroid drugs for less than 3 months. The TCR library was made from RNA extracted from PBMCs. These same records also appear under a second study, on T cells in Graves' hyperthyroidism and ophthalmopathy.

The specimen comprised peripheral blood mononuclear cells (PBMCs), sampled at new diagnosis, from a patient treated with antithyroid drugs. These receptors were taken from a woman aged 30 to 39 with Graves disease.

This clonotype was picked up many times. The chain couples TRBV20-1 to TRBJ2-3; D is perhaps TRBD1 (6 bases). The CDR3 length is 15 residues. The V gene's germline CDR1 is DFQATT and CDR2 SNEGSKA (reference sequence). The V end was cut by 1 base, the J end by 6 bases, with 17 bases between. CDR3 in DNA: TGCAGTGCTAGAGCAGGGGCTACCGCGAGTGATACGCAGTATTTT. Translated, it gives CSARAGATASDTQYF.

The CDR3 loop reads CASSPATSGRAVRISSYNEQFF. DNA for the CDR3: TGTGCCAGCAGCCCCGCGACTAGCGGGAGGGCTGTACGGATAAGCTCCTACAATGAGCAGTTCTTC. The chain carries TRBV7-2 and TRBJ2-1; 14 bases agree with TRBD2. Looked up from germline, CDR1 is SGHTA and CDR2 is FQGNSA. CDR3 length equals 22 residues. The V gene end was trimmed by 5 bases and the J gene end by 0 bases; junction bases not matched to a gene: 18.

The CDR3 loop reads CASSESGRTEAFF. Written as DNA, the CDR3 is TGTGCCAGCAGTGAATCGGGGAGGACTGAAGCTTTCTTT. This sequence joins TRBV6-4 and TRBJ1-1; D call uncertain. Germline CDR1 reads MRHNA; CDR2 reads SNTAGT. This CDR3 spans 13 amino acids. The V end was cut by 3 bases, the J end by 5 bases, with 10 bases between.

The chain's CDR3 is CSASRAGRENIQYF. CDR3 nucleotides: TGCAGTGCTAGCCGGGCGGGACGAGAAAACATTCAGTACTTC. The chain recombines TRBV20-1 with TRBJ2-4, with D maybe TRBD2 (6 bases). This CDR3 contains 14 residues. Germline CDR1 and CDR2: DFQATT and SNEGSKA (reference sequence). The V end lost 3 bases, the J end lost 5 bases, and 14 bases lay between the germline ends.

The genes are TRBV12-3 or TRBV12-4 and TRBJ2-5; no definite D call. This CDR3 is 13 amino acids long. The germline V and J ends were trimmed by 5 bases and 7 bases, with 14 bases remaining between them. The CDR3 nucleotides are TGTGCCAGCAGTCAGAATAGGCGAGGGACCCAGTACTTC. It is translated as CASSQNRRGTQYF.

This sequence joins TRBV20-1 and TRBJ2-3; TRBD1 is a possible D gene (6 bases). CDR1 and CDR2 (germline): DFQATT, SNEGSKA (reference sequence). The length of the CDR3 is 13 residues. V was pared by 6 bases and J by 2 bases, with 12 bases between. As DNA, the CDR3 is TGCAGTGCAGCGAAGGGGGACACAGATACGCAGTATTTT. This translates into CSAAKGDTDTQYF.

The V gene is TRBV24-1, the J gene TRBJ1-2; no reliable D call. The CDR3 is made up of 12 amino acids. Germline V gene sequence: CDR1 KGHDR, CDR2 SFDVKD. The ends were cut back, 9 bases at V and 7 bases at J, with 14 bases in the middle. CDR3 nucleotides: TGTGCCACCTCATCCGGGGTTCTTGGCTACACCTTC. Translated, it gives CATSSGVLGYTF.

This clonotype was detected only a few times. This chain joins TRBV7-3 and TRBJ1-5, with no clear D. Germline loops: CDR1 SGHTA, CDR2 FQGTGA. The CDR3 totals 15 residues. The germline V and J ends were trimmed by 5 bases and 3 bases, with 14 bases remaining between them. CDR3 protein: CASSQDGTHNQPQHF. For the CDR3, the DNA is TGTGCCAGCAGCCAGGACGGAACACACAATCAGCCCCAGCATTTT.

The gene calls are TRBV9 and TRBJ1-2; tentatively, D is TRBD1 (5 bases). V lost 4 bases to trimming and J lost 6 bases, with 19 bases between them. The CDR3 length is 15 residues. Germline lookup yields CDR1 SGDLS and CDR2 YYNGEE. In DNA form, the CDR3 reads TGTGCCAGCAGCCCAGAGACAGAGCCCTTCAATGGCTACACCTTC. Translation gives CASSPETEPFNGYTF.

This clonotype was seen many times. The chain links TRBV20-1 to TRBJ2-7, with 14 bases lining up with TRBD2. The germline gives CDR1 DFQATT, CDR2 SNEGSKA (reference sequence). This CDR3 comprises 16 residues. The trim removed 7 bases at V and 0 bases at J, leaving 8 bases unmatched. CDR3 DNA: TGCAGTGTCCCGGGACTAGCGGGAGTAGGCTCCTACGAGCAGTACTTC. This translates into CSVPGLAGVGSYEQYF.

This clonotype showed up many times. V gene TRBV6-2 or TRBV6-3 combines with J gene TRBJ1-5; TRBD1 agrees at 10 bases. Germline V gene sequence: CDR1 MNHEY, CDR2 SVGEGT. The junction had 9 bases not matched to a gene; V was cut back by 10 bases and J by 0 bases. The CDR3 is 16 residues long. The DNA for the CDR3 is TGTGCCATTCAGACAGGGGGCGCATATAGCAATCAGCCCCAGCATTTT. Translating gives CAIQTGGAYSNQPQHF.

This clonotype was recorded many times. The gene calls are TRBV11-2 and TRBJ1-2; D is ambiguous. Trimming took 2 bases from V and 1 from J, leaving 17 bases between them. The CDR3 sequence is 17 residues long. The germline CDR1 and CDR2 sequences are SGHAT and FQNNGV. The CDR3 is CASSLRPLPNLNYGYTF. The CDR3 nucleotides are TGTGCCAGCAGCTTAAGGCCCCTTCCCAATCTTAACTATGGCTACACCTTC.

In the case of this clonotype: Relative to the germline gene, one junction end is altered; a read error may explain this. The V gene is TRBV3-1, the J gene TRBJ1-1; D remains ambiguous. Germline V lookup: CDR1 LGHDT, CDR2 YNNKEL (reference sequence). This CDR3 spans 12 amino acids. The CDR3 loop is CASGQEASEAFF. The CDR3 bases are TGTGCCAGCGGCCAAGAGGCCAGTGAAGCTTTCTTT.

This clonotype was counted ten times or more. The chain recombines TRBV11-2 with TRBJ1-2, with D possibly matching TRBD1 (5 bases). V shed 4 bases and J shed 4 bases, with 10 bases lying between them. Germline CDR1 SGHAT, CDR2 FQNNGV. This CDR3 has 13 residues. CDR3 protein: CASSSGTLYGYTF. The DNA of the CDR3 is TGTGCCAGCAGCTCCGGGACGCTCTATGGCTACACCTTC.

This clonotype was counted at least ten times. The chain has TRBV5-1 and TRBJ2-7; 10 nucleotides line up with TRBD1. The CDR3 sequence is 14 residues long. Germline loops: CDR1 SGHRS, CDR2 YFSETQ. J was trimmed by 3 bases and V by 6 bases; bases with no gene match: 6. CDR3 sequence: CASKRQGAHYEQYF. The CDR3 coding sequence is TGCGCCAGCAAAAGACAGGGGGCCCACTACGAGCAGTACTTC.

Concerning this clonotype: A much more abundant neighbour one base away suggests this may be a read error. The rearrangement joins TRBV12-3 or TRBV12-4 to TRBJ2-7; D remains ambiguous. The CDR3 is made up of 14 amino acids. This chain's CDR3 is CASSFIDGSCEQYF. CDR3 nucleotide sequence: TGTGCCAGCAGTTTCATTGATGGCTCCTGCGAGCAGTACTTC.

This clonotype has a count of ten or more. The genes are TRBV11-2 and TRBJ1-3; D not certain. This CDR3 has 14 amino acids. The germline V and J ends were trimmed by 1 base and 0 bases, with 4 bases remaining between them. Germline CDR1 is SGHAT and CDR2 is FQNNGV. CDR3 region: CASSLGDSGNTIYF. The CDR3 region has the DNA TGTGCCAGCAGCTTAGGTGACTCTGGAAACACCATATATTTT.

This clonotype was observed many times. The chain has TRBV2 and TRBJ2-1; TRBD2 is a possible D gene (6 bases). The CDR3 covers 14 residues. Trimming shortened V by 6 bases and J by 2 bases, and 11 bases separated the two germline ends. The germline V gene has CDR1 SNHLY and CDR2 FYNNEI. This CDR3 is CASRDRGAYNEQFF. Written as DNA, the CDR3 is TGTGCCAGCAGAGACCGCGGGGCCTACAATGAGCAGTTCTTC. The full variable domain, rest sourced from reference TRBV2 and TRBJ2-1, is EPEVTQTPSHQVTQMGQEVILRCVPISNHLYFYWYRQILGQKVEFLVSFYNNEISEKSEIFDDQFSVERPDGSNFTLKIRSTKLEDSAMYFCASRDRGAYNEQFFGPGTRLTVL.